The clone carrying this T cell receptor beta chain was detected only a few times. The method was immunoSEQ multiplex PCR; TCRdb's version includes in-frame clones alone and lacks a portion of them. The table shows about 45,000 clones, with 65% to 90% occurring only once. These data are taken from a study of lymphopenia after photon versus proton radiotherapy. CDR3 length: 15 amino acids. V lost 1 base, J lost 4 bases, and 4 bases stayed unmatched. From germline, CDR1 is SGHVS and CDR2 FQNEAQ. The V gene is TRBV7-8, the J gene TRBJ1-5, with 7 positions matching TRBD1. The source material was peripheral blood, sampled from a patient treated with photon-based radiotherapy. The receptor was isolated from a man aged 35 to 55 with gastric cancer. CDR3 sequence: CASSLVGTENQPQHF. DNA of the CDR3: TGTGCCAGCAGCTTAGTGGGGACAGAAAATCAGCCCCAGCATTTT.